The text below deals with one TCR beta chain. Its binding antigen is unknown. No clone much larger than this one lies a single base away; base qualities are absent. Participants were included only if at least one PBMC sample before ART initiation and at least two post-ART samples were available. Treatment was received in the United States of America by all participants with HIV. Before DNA extraction, cryopreserved samples containing about 0.9-10 million PBMC were thawed and washed. At the time of the earliest PBMC sample for each participant with HIV, ages ranged from roughly 23 to 55 years. Each participant contributed PBMC samples from 1-4 timepoints before ART initiation and 2-8 timepoints after ART initiation, with a median of 7 samples. For every participant, serial HIV viral load, CD4+ T-cell count, ART history and demographic data were obtained. Genomic DNA was extracted from unsorted PBMC with a Qiagen kit on a QIAcube, with processing performed in batches of 12 samples.

The data were obtained in a study of long-term antiretroviral therapy in people with HIV (dated by TCRdb to between 2021 and 2024). Context from the whole study: The earliest samples were collected about a decade before the 2015 WHO recommendation for immediate ART, when ART was typically delayed until CD4 counts fell. No cross-contamination during QIAcube processing was seen in test extractions of a monoclonal T-cell line run alongside 30 to 35 polyclonal samples. A retrospective serial study tested whether ART initiation and durable HIV suppression were associated with changes in peripheral blood TRB repertoire composition and diversity. From 30 to 35 adults with confirmed HIV infection, the cohort provided 192 cryopreserved PBMC samples, gathered serially across a mean of about six years (range 1-12). Eleven of the 30 participants with HIV were female.

Results the study describes overall, beyond this receptor: Inferences about post-ART repertoire changes were limited because no data were available on ART adherence, viral resistance or therapy changes. HIV repertoires had narrower CDR3 length ranges than controls, and the network structure suggested an antigen-experienced repertoire that shifted only slightly toward naive after ART. Samples dated from the mid-2000s to the late 2010s, and the ART regimens used may be less effective than current ones. Because PBMC availability was limited, only the TCR beta chain was sequenced, with no alpha chain pairing. Starting ART was linked to a significant rise in TRB diversity, yet even after long-term ART the diversity remained significantly lower than in transplant donor controls. Expanded TRB clones identified before ART initiation dominated the repertoire across all time points, though the dominance fluctuated and decreased in many PLHIV after ART. Because pre-ART samples had limited cell numbers, unsorted PBMC were profiled rather than sorted CD4+ and CD8+ T cells.

The immunoSEQ hsTCRB v3.0 assay was used at survey level resolution to sequence the TRB variable region. A depth of roughly 35,000-55,000 T-cell genomes per sample was targeted for TRB sequencing. An Illumina MiSeq with a v3 150-cycle kit was used to sequence the pooled TRB libraries. Under the source paper's analysis protocol: Repertoire analysis ran in R within a reproducible Nextflow workflow covering QC, data transformation and analysis. Custom analyses were implemented in LymphoSeq2, an R package for AIRR-Seq data exploration. A handful of samples that produced fewer than 5000 total TRB sequences were removed, so fewer than 200 HIV repertoires were analyzed. Among the 170 to 200 retained HIV repertoires, 55 to 60 were collected before ART initiation and roughly 130 after ART initiation. Repertoires were downsampled to 5000 TRB nucleotide sequences, with summary statistics averaged over 100 downsampling iterations. TRB sequences were retained for analysis only if CDR3 regions of at least seven amino acids were present. Diversity was measured with a Shannon entropy-derived clonality score and the Gini coefficient. In the repertoire networks, any two of the top 5000 CDR3 amino acid sequences were connected whenever the two sequences differed by an edit distance of one. For TRB CDR3 amino acid sequences, antigen specificity groups and MHC restriction were predicted with GLIPH2. CDR3 amino acid sequences were matched against VDJdb and McPAS-TCR to flag known CMV, EBV, HIV or tissue antigen associations. Pre-ART, post-ART and control groups were compared with Wilcoxon signed-rank tests and Holm-Bonferroni correction. TCRdb re-hosts the immuneACCESS table, in-frame sequences only. Its copies lack some clones; in the studies checked, an unresolved V gene accounts for under half of them, and the cause for the rest is not known. V and J calls and clone size are as listed in that table; D and trimming were resolved from the DNA. Across this sample there are about 20,000 clones, with approximately 92% seen only once. About 7.3% of the sample rests with the top ten.

Trimming takes 0 bases from V and 5 bases from J, and the germline ends sit 14 bases apart. The cysteine opens and the phenylalanine closes a CDR3 of 15 amino acids. Of all the DNA, just the CDR3 is kept, 45 bases in frame from base 1. The germline V gene (reference sequence) gives CDR1 as MNHNY and CDR2 as SVGAGI. In this chain, TRBV6-6 is recombined with TRBJ2-7; the D gene is tentatively TRBD1 or TRBD2, each matching 5 bases. The sequence was collected from a woman aged 50 to 60 with HIV. The sequencing here drew on unsorted PBMCs, taken 4.4 years after starting antiretroviral therapy. CDR3 sequence: CASSYSRQGSDEQYF. The DNA sequence reads TGTGCCAGCAGTTACTCGAGGCAGGGTAGCGACGAGCAGTACTTC.